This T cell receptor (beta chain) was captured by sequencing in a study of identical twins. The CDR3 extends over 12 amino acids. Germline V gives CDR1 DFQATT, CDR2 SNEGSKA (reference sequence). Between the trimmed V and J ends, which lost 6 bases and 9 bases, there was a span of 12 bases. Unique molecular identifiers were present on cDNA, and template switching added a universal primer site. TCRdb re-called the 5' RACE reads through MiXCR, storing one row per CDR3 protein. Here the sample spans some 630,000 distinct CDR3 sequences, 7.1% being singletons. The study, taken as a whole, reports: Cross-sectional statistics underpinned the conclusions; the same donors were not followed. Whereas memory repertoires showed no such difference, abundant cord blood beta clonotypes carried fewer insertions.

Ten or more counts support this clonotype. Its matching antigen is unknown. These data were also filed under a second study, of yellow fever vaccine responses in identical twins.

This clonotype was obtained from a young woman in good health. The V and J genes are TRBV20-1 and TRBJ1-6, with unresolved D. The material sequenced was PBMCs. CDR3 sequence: CSATDASSPLHF. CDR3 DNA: TGCAGTGCCACGGACGCAAGTTCACCCCTCCACTTT.